A selection of T cell receptor beta chains follows, all from one sample in a study of neurological immune-mediated disorders. Using its own MiXCR run on the 5' RACE reads, TCRdb lists one record per CDR3 protein. The sample contains 55,000 to 70,000 distinct CDR3 sequences, about 3% of which appear only once. Specimen: PBMCs. The receptors derive from a woman aged 45-65 years with multiple sclerosis. CDR3s leave out the opening cysteine and the closing phenylalanine or tryptophan.

>TRBV6-5|TRBJ2-3|10
ASSRGGDTQY
>TRBV5-1|TRBJ1-5|12
ASSLQGGDQPQH
>TRBV28|TRBJ1-3|14
ASSSLRGPSGNTIY
>TRBV5-1|TRBJ1-1|13
ASSHRGRMDTEAF
>TRBV12-3/TRBV12-4|TRBJ1-3|12
ASSFQGAGNTIY
>TRBV20-1|TRBJ1-1|11
SARGLPNTEAF
>TRBV7-8|TRBJ1-1|11
ASSLTQDTEAF
>TRBV3-1|TRBJ2-2|12
ASSQGQNTGELF
>TRBV6-2/TRBV6-3|TRBJ2-4|12
ASRRVFAKNIQY
>TRBV24-1|TRBJ1-5|12
ATSATGGHQPQH
>TRBV7-2|TRBJ2-3|11
ASRYNTGDTQY
>TRBV20-1|TRBJ1-1|13
SARDLGHPNTEAF
>TRBV3-1|TRBJ2-1|10
ASSLQGGEQF
>TRBV7-8|TRBJ1-5|13
ASSSQQGSNQPQH
>TRBV5-1|TRBJ2-7|15
ASSLLAGGPSPYEQY
>TRBV5-1|TRBJ1-4|13
ASSLLGTLGEKLF
>TRBV28|TRBJ2-1|13
ASRPGLADYNEQF
>TRBV15|TRBJ1-6|10
ATSRDVSPLH
>TRBV20-1|TRBJ1-6|13
SAPRGSSRDSPLH
>TRBV12-3/TRBV12-4|TRBJ2-1|14
ASSLGRGTSQGEQF
>TRBV5-1|TRBJ2-3|15
ASSLGTSGRAADTQY
>TRBV9|TRBJ2-5|12
ASSVDGLPETQY
>TRBV7-8|TRBJ2-2|13
ASSTRTGNTGELF
>TRBV3-1|TRBJ1-1|12
ASSQPGGGTEAF
>TRBV18|TRBJ1-1|11
ASSPQGPTEAF
>TRBV14|TRBJ2-7|14
ASSQSPGTGYYEQY
>TRBV20-1|TRBJ1-2|11
SARVESGYGYT
>TRBV7-8|TRBJ2-3|11
ASRAGGADTQY
>TRBV24-1|TRBJ1-4|13
ATSDTTGGPEKLF
>TRBV20-1|TRBJ1-6|14
SARPHSGPRNSPLH
>TRBV20-1|TRBJ2-2|15
SARDSGRAKDTGELF
>TRBV28|TRBJ2-4|8
ASSPAIQY
>TRBV20-1|TRBJ2-1|13
SARDGATSYNEQF
>TRBV5-1|TRBJ2-3|12
ASCWGHRTDTQY
>TRBV20-1|TRBJ2-7|13
SARTPPAGSYEQY
>TRBV6-2/TRBV6-3|TRBJ1-1|12
ASSWIRLNTEAF
>TRBV27|TRBJ1-5|13
ASSLKSNSNQPQH
>TRBV5-5|TRBJ2-2|16
ASSYEGRGKKSTGELF
>TRBV20-1|TRBJ2-7|13
SARDRRGRGYEQY
>TRBV25-1|TRBJ1-5|11
ASSERAGGPQH